Following are 2 T cell receptor beta chains from one sample sequenced in a study of shared clonotypes between healthy human individuals. Clones were sequenced by immunoSEQ multiplex PCR, and TCRdb holds only the in-frame ones, with some missing. The table records 700,000 or so clones, 55% to 75% of them present only once. Input material: memory CD4+ T cells sorted from blood. Described subset: CD45RA-negative fraction. The source is a woman aged 30 to 39 in good health.

The rearrangement uses TRBV5-4 and TRBJ2-7; D is unresolved. The CDR3 loop spans 16 amino acids. Trimming stripped 0 bases from V and 0 bases from J, with 13 bases between. Germline-derived CDR1 and CDR2 are SGHNT and YYREEE (reference sequence). CDR3 DNA: TGTGCCAGCAGCTTGGGCGGCCAGGCGAGCTCCTACGAGCAGTACTTC. As protein: CASSLGGQASSYEQYF.

This clone occurred a few times. The genes are TRBV27 and TRBJ2-4; D remains ambiguous. Between the trimmed V and J ends, which lost 3 bases and 2 bases, there was a span of 5 bases. Germline lookup yields CDR1 MNHEY and CDR2 SMNVEV (reference sequence). CDR3 length: 13 residues. The CDR3 loop reads CASSLGTKNIQYF. CDR3 nucleotide sequence: TGTGCCAGCAGTTTGGGAACCAAAAACATTCAGTACTTC.